These 29 T cell receptor beta chains came from one sample sequenced in a study of CD8+ T cells in alopecia areata. Treatment described: oral pan-JAK inhibitor, 5-10 mg twice daily. After isolation, RNA underwent reverse transcription to generate cDNA as the sequencing template. This table comes from immunoSEQ multiplex PCR, and its TCRdb copy is limited to in-frame clones, with some not included. The sample has about 87,000 clones; approximately 70% are singletons. The sample consisted of CD8+ T cells sorted from blood, taken around week 44, from a patient treated with tofacitinib. The receptors stem from a human donor with alopecia areata.

This chain connects TRBV5-6 to TRBJ1-2, with TRBD1 identical over 7 bases. CDR1 and CDR2 (germline): SGHDT, YYEEEE. V trimming: 3 bases; J trimming: 3 bases; junction bases outside the gene matches: 5. This CDR3 is 14 amino acids long. As DNA, the CDR3 is TGTGCCAGCAGCTCCGACAGGGACGACTATGGCTACACCTTC. This gives the protein CASSSDRDDYGYTF.

This chain links TRBV29-1 with TRBJ2-6, with 7 bases lining up with TRBD2. The CDR3 consists of 15 residues. V shed 6 bases, J shed 1 base, and the junction held 6 bases outside the gene matches. CDR1 is SQVTM, CDR2 ANQGSEA, per germline. The CDR3 is CSVTGLTSGANVLTF. The CDR3 coding sequence is TGCAGCGTAACGGGACTAACGTCTGGGGCCAACGTCCTGACTTTC.

V is TRBV5-6 and J is TRBJ2-1, with D possibly matching TRBD2 (5 bases). Trimming left V 6 bases short and J 6 bases short, with 19 bases between. The CDR3 loop spans 15 amino acids. Germline CDR1 SGHDT, CDR2 YYEEEE. The CDR3 spells CASKGGNPEGNEQFF. The CDR3 DNA reads as TGTGCCAGCAAAGGCGGAAACCCCGAGGGCAATGAGCAGTTCTTC.

This clone was detected only a few times. The genes are TRBV6-5 and TRBJ2-1; D perhaps matches TRBD1 (5 bases). V was shortened by 0 bases and J by 3 bases, with 6 bases between the two germline ends. Germline V gene sequence: CDR1 MNHEY, CDR2 SVGAGI. The CDR3 has 14 residues. The CDR3 is CASSYSQGYNEQFF. As DNA, the CDR3 is TGTGCCAGCAGTTACTCGCAGGGCTACAATGAGCAGTTCTTC.

The chain is built from TRBV15 and TRBJ2-1; unclear D gene. Trimming removed 0 bases at V and 4 bases at J, with 13 bases between. The CDR3 totals 16 residues. Germline CDR1 and CDR2: LNHNV and YYDKDF (reference sequence). DNA for the CDR3: TGTGCCACCAGCAGAGATGGAAGTTGGGTTTACAATGAGCAGTTCTTC. Protein: CATSRDGSWVYNEQFF.

The V call is TRBV28, the J call TRBJ2-2; TRBD1 is a possible D gene (5 bases). The CDR3 length is 14 residues. The ends were cut back, 9 bases at V and 1 base at J, with 12 bases in the middle. The germline V gene has CDR1 MDHEN and CDR2 SYDVKM. DNA of the CDR3: TGTGCCAGTCAGCGCGACAGGAACACCGGGGAGCTGTTTTTT. This encodes CASQRDRNTGELFF.

The chain is built from TRBV28 and TRBJ2-3, with 10 bases matching TRBD1. The V and J ends lost 4 bases and 6 bases, in that order; junction bases with no gene match: 7. From germline, CDR1 is MDHEN and CDR2 SYDVKM. The CDR3 totals 15 residues. The CDR3 region has the DNA TGTGCCAGCAGTTCGGGACAGGGGTATACGGATACGCAGTATTTT. Amino acids: CASSSGQGYTDTQYF.

J is TRBJ1-1 and V is TRBV6-5, with 7 nucleotides matching TRBD1. Germline V lookup: CDR1 MNHEY, CDR2 SVGAGI. This CDR3 comprises 14 residues. V lost 2 bases, J lost 4 bases, and 4 bases stayed unmatched. CDR3 DNA sequence: TGTGCCAGCAGTTACGGAGGGGGCGGCACTGAAGCTTTCTTT. Residues: CASSYGGGGTEAFF.

CDR3: CASSPRTGARRETQYF. The CDR3 DNA reads TGTGCCAGCAGCCCTCGGACAGGCGCTAGAAGAGAGACCCAGTACTTC. V is TRBV14 and J is TRBJ2-5; TRBD1 aligns across 7 bases. V shed 4 bases and J 4 bases; nucleotides not matched to a gene: 12. In germline, CDR1 is SGHDN, CDR2 FVKESK. The CDR3 length is 16 residues. The full variable domain, with the rest looked up from reference TRBV14 and TRBJ2-5, is EAGVTQFPSHSVIEKGQTVTLRCDPISGHDNLYWYRRVMGKEIKFLLHFVKESKQDESGMPNNRFLAERTGGTYSTLKVQPAELEDSGVYFCASSPRTGARRETQYFGPGTRLLVL.

In the case of this clone: This CDR3 is also generated by other DNA sequences in the sample. J is TRBJ1-2 and V is TRBV19; D is uncertain. The V gene's germline CDR1 is LNHDA and CDR2 SQIVND (reference sequence). The CDR3 covers 14 residues. The ends were cut back, 5 bases at V and 3 bases at J, with 13 bases in the middle. The DNA of the CDR3 is TGTGCCAGTAGTTTAAGACGGCAAGACTATGGCTACACCTTC. Protein product: CASSLRRQDYGYTF.

This sequence joins TRBV29-1 and TRBJ2-1; a possible D gene is TRBD1 (5 bases). The CDR3 totals 15 residues. CDR1 and CDR2 (germline): SQVTM, ANQGSEA. V was cut by 3 bases and J by 0 bases, with 12 bases left in between. CDR3 coding DNA: TGCAGCGTTGAGGAAGGGGCAGCCTCCTACAATGAGCAGTTCTTC. Amino acids: CSVEEGAASYNEQFF.

This chain joins TRBV7-9 and TRBJ2-1, with 7 bases lining up with TRBD2. V lost 6 bases to trimming and J lost 4 bases; unmatched junction nucleotides: 12. The CDR3 loop spans 16 amino acids. Germline V gene sequence: CDR1 SEHNR, CDR2 FQNEAQ (reference sequence). CDR3 DNA: TGTGCCAGCAGTTTATTTCTAGCGGAAGAATACAATGAGCAGTTCTTC. It is translated as CASSLFLAEEYNEQFF.

The V and J genes are TRBV30 and TRBJ1-1; 10 bases are shared with TRBD1. Germline values: CDR1 GTSNPN, CDR2 SVGIG (reference sequence). The CDR3 length is 13 residues. V lost 2 bases and J lost 7; bases outside the gene matches: 4. The CDR3 DNA reads TGTGCCTGGAGTAGGGACAGGGGTAATGAAGCTTTCTTT. Translating gives CAWSRDRGNEAFF. Full variable domain (remainder filled in from reference TRBV30 and TRBJ1-1): SQTIHQWPATLVQPVGSPLSLECTVEGTSNPNLYWYRQAAGRGLQLLFYSVGIGQISSEVPQNLSASRPQDRQFILSSKKLLLSDSGFYLCAWSRDRGNEAFFGQGTRLTVV.

This CDR3 is CASSLGTSSYNEQFF. In DNA, the CDR3 is TGTGCCAGCAGCCTTGGGACTAGCTCCTACAATGAGCAGTTCTTC. The chain has TRBV14 and TRBJ2-1, with 8 bases fitting TRBD2. Trimming cost V 4 bases and J 0 bases; bases outside gene matches: 2. The CDR3 contains 15 residues. CDR1 SGHDN and CDR2 FVKESK come from the germline V gene.

This clone appeared once. This rearrangement joins TRBV6-1 to TRBJ2-7; either TRBD1 or TRBD2 may supply D (5 bases each). This CDR3 region has 15 residues. The germline gives CDR1 MNHNS, CDR2 SASEGT. Trimming shortened V by 4 bases and J by 3 bases, and 16 bases separated the two germline ends. The DNA of the CDR3 is TGTGCCAGCAGTGGTGTTAACAGGAGCGGCTACGAGCAGTACTTC. Amino acid sequence: CASSGVNRSGYEQYF.

The chain combines TRBV6-5 with TRBJ1-2, with D possibly matching TRBD1 (6 bases). The CDR3 spans 13 residues. Germline V lookup: CDR1 MNHEY, CDR2 SVGAGI. Trimming took 6 bases from V and 2 from J, leaving 10 bases between them. CDR3 region: CASSLTGNYGYTF. Written as DNA, the CDR3 is TGTGCCAGCAGCTTAACAGGGAACTATGGCTACACCTTC.

This chain connects TRBV29-1 to TRBJ1-1; D gene uncertain. From germline, CDR1 is SQVTM and CDR2 ANQGSEA. The length of the CDR3 is 11 residues. The V and J ends lost 5 bases and 12 bases respectively, with 16 bases between them. This CDR3 is CSVYGGSETFF. The CDR3 DNA follows: TGCAGCGTTTATGGCGGCTCCGAGACTTTCTTT.

This clone was detected only a few times. This sequence is one base from a far larger clone and is likely a read error. V usage is TRBV6-1 and J usage is TRBJ2-4; D is undetermined. Trimming shortened V by 4 bases and J by 16 bases, and 11 bases separated the two germline ends. Germline V gene data show CDR1 as MNHNS and CDR2 as SASEGT. This CDR3 spans 10 amino acids. CDR3 bases: TGTGCCAGCAGTGGAAGGCCCGACTACTTC. Residues: CASSGRPDYF.

The chain links TRBV4-3 to TRBJ2-6; 8 bases fit TRBD1. The trim removed 0 bases at V and 6 bases at J, leaving 4 bases unmatched. The CDR3 loop spans 16 amino acids. The germline V gene encodes CDR1 LGHNA and CDR2 YSLEER. CDR3 amino acids: CASSQDGQGEANVLTF. CDR3 in DNA: TGCGCCAGCAGCCAAGACGGACAGGGAGAGGCCAACGTCCTGACTTTC.

This sequence joins TRBV29-1 and TRBJ2-1, with 8 bases aligning to TRBD1. V lost 3 bases, J lost 3 bases, and 4 bases stayed unmatched. Germline loops: CDR1 SQVTM, CDR2 ANQGSEA. This CDR3 comprises 14 residues. The CDR3 loop is CSVESDRVYNEQFF. The CDR3 coding sequence is TGCAGCGTTGAGTCGGACAGGGTCTACAATGAGCAGTTCTTC.

J is TRBJ2-7 and V is TRBV5-4; a possible D gene is TRBD1 (6 bases). The V end was cut by 2 bases, the J end by 7 bases, with 10 bases between. The CDR3 spans 12 residues. Per germline, CDR1 SGHNT and CDR2 YYREEE (reference sequence). DNA of the CDR3: TGTGCCAGCAGCTTTGGGCAGGGGGAGCAGTACTTC. It encodes CASSFGQGEQYF.

CDR3 DNA sequence: TGCGCCAGCAGCCCCCTCGGACTAGCTTGGGGGGAGCAGTTCTTC. This sequence encodes CASSPLGLAWGEQFF. V usage is TRBV4-1 and J usage is TRBJ2-1, with 8 bases identical to TRBD2. The V segment lost 4 bases and the J segment 10 bases; nucleotides outside the gene matches: 12. Germline assignment: CDR1 MGHRA and CDR2 YSYEKL. The CDR3 consists of 15 residues.

The rearrangement uses TRBV7-3 and TRBJ2-1; 9 bases are shared with TRBD2. The junction had 6 bases not matched to a gene; V was cut back by 4 bases and J by 5 bases. Germline-derived CDR1 and CDR2 are SGHTA and FQGTGA. The CDR3 covers 15 residues. Here the CDR3 reads CASSSSGTSHNEQFF. As DNA, the CDR3 is TGTGCCAGCAGCTCATCCGGGACTAGCCACAATGAGCAGTTCTTC.

The chain combines TRBV2 with TRBJ2-7, with 7 bases lining up with TRBD1. CDR1 and CDR2 (germline): SNHLY, FYNNEI. Germline trimming cut 0 bases from V and 0 bases from J; bases unmatched to any gene: 2. The CDR3 loop spans 15 amino acids. The CDR3 DNA sequence: TGTGCCAGCAGTGAAGCAGCAGGGGGCTCCTACGAGCAGTACTTC. Residues: CASSEAAGGSYEQYF.

The rearrangement links TRBV30 to TRBJ1-2; TRBD1 aligns across 8 bases. This CDR3 spans 15 amino acids. Germline V CDR1 and CDR2: GTSNPN, SVGIG (reference sequence). V dropped 2 bases and J dropped 0; count of bases not matched to a gene: 5. The CDR3 DNA reads as TGTGCCTGGAGTACAACGACAGGGGCTAACTATGGCTACACCTTC. It specifies CAWSTTTGANYGYTF.

The V gene is TRBV16, the J gene TRBJ1-5; 8 positions match TRBD1. Germline CDR1 reads KGHSY; CDR2 reads FQNENV. After removal of 4 bases from V and 6 bases from J, the junction contained 5 bases not matched to a gene. The CDR3 spans 14 residues. The CDR3 loop reads CASSPDRGSQPQHF. In DNA form, the CDR3 reads TGTGCCAGCAGCCCCGACAGGGGAAGTCAGCCCCAGCATTTT.

This chain uses TRBV9 with TRBJ2-7; D is unresolved. CDR1 and CDR2 from the germline V gene are SGDLS and YYNGEE. The CDR3 consists of 14 residues. The V and J ends lost 0 bases and 3 bases respectively, with 10 bases between them. CDR3 residues: CASSVGADDYEQYF. The CDR3 DNA is TGTGCCAGCAGCGTAGGGGCAGATGACTACGAGCAGTACTTC.

The V gene is TRBV14, the J gene TRBJ2-1, with D maybe TRBD1 (5 bases). The CDR3 has 15 amino acids. V was cut by 1 base and J by 6 bases, with 13 bases left in between. Per germline, CDR1 SGHDN and CDR2 FVKESK. The CDR3 DNA follows: TGTGCCAGCAGCCAAGTTCCAGGGAATGTCAATGAGCAGTTCTTC. It codes for CASSQVPGNVNEQFF.

In this sample, this clone turned up a few times. V and J are TRBV9 and TRBJ1-2, with 10 bases identical to TRBD1. From germline, CDR1 is SGDLS and CDR2 YYNGEE. This CDR3 contains 14 residues. J gave up 8 bases and V 7 bases, and 11 bases lay outside the gene matches. The CDR3 loop is CASLILGTGDGYTF. The CDR3 nucleotides are TGTGCCAGCCTCATTTTGGGGACAGGGGACGGCTACACCTTC.